This entry is about one T cell receptor (beta chain). The CDR3 length is 14 residues. V was pared by 3 bases and J by 8 bases, with 17 bases between. CDR1 DFQATT and CDR2 SNEGSKA come from the germline V gene (reference sequence). The source of the sample is a study of blood T cell repertoires in COVID-19. The assay was immunoSEQ multiplex PCR, and TCRdb's table has in-frame clones only and misses some. The data contain roughly 290,000 clones, more than 75% of them seen just once; the ten biggest clones take up 7.8%. The source material was peripheral blood. The chain has TRBV20-1 and TRBJ2-1, with D perhaps matching TRBD2 (5 bases). The sequence came from a woman in her fifties or sixties who had recovered from COVID-19. This CDR3 reads CSASGGSLGDEQFF. As DNA, the CDR3 is TGCAGTGCTAGTGGAGGTTCCCTTGGCGATGAGCAGTTCTTC.